One sample yielded the 25 T cell receptor beta chains listed below, sequenced in a study of blood T cell repertoires in COVID-19. Profiled with immunoSEQ multiplex PCR; TCRdb holds only in-frame clones, not every one. The table lists 250,000 to 300,000 clones, about 73% of them singletons, with 3.3% in the top ten. The sequenced material came from peripheral blood. These receptors originate from a woman of 80 years or more with acute or convalescent COVID-19.

The chain joins TRBV7-8 to TRBJ2-5; TRBD1 agrees at 10 bases. Germline V CDR1 and CDR2: SGHVS, FQNEAQ. V was clipped by 5 bases and J by 5 bases; unmatched bases: 5. The CDR3 sequence is 14 residues long. CDR3 residues: CASSLDRGRETQYF. The DNA for the CDR3 is TGTGCCAGCAGCCTAGACAGGGGGCGGGAGACCCAGTACTTC.

This chain joins TRBV20-1 and TRBJ1-2; D possibly corresponds to TRBD1 (5 bases). Germline V CDR1 and CDR2: DFQATT, SNEGSKA (reference sequence). This CDR3 spans 12 amino acids. V was pared by 3 bases and J by 8 bases, with 13 bases between. The CDR3 loop is CSASTRVKGYTF. As DNA, the CDR3 is TGCAGTGCTAGTACCAGGGTAAAAGGCTACACCTTC.

The CDR3 DNA follows: TGTGCCAGCAGCCCCACACAAAATCAGCCCCAGCATTTT. It is translated as CASSPTQNQPQHF. This chain uses TRBV7-9 with TRBJ1-5, with D unresolved. Trimming took 5 bases from V and 4 from J, leaving 9 bases between them. The CDR3 loop spans 13 amino acids. CDR1 is SEHNR and CDR2 is FQNEAQ in the germline V gene (reference sequence).

The chain links TRBV4-1 to TRBJ2-2; D not certain. V was trimmed by 2 bases and J by 0 bases, leaving 10 bases between them. The CDR3 length is 16 residues. Germline CDR1 is MGHRA and CDR2 is YSYEKL. The chain's CDR3 is CASSQYPGSNTGELFF. The CDR3 nucleotides read TGCGCCAGCAGCCAATATCCGGGTTCGAACACCGGGGAGCTGTTTTTT.

This clone was picked up a small number of times. The rearrangement uses TRBV6-5 and TRBJ2-7; 9 nucleotides line up with TRBD1. J gave up 3 bases and V 6 bases, and 9 bases lay outside the gene matches. The CDR3 runs 15 residues. Germline V gene data show CDR1 as MNHEY and CDR2 as SVGAGI. CDR3 sequence (DNA): TGTGCCAGCAGGCCCGTGGACAGGGGAAACTACGAGCAGTACTTC. Translation: CASRPVDRGNYEQYF.

This sequence joins TRBV6-6 and TRBJ1-2; D is uncertain. CDR1 is MNHNY and CDR2 is SVGAGI in the germline V gene (reference sequence). V lost 5 bases and J 4 bases, leaving 8 bases between the germline ends. The CDR3 runs 12 residues. In DNA form, the CDR3 reads TGTGCCAGCAGTCCGTACGGCTATGGCTACACCTTC. Its translation is CASSPYGYGYTF.

On this clone: This CDR3 is also generated by other DNA sequences in the sample. The chain's CDR3 is CAWSVRGNQPQHF. CDR3 DNA: TGTGCCTGGAGTGTACGCGGTAATCAGCCCCAGCATTTT. The V call is TRBV30, the J call TRBJ1-5; D not certain. The CDR3 extends over 13 amino acids. V dropped 0 bases and J dropped 4 bases, with 7 bases sitting between them. CDR1 is GTSNPN, CDR2 SVGIG, per germline (reference sequence).

The rearrangement links TRBV28 to TRBJ1-2, with D possibly TRBD1 on 6 matching bases. The CDR3 has 14 residues. V lost 6 bases to trimming and J lost 8 bases, with 19 bases between them. Germline-derived CDR1 and CDR2 are MDHEN and SYDVKM. Here the CDR3 DNA reads TGTGCCAGCAGGTCGACAGGCCAGGCTTGGGGCTACACCTTC. Its protein product is CASRSTGQAWGYTF.

This clone showed up just a few times. The CDR3 DNA sequence: TGTGCCAGCAATCCCCAGGGAGGTGGCTACGAGCAGTACTTC. The encoded protein is CASNPQGGGYEQYF. This rearrangement joins TRBV2 to TRBJ2-7, with a possible D match to TRBD2 (6 bases). Trimming stripped 7 bases from V and 3 bases from J, with 16 bases between. In germline, CDR1 is SNHLY, CDR2 FYNNEI. This CDR3 region has 14 residues. Full variable domain (remainder filled in from reference TRBV2 and TRBJ2-7): EPEVTQTPSHQVTQMGQEVILRCVPISNHLYFYWYRQILGQKVEFLVSFYNNEISEKSEIFDDQFSVERPDGSNFTLKIRSTKLEDSAMYFCASNPQGGGYEQYFGPGTRLTVT.

V and J are TRBV7-2 and TRBJ2-2, with D unresolved. Germline V gene sequence: CDR1 SGHTA, CDR2 FQGNSA. V lost 4 bases to trimming and J lost 4 bases, with 7 bases between them. This CDR3 has 13 amino acids. CDR3 residues: CASSSSFTGELFF. CDR3 nucleotides: TGTGCCAGCAGCTCCTCTTTCACCGGGGAGCTGTTTTTT.

The rearrangement uses TRBV6-6 and TRBJ1-3, with 7 bases that match TRBD1. CDR3 length: 14 residues. Trimming cost V 6 bases and J 4 bases; bases outside gene matches: 6. CDR1 is MNHNY and CDR2 is SVGAGI in the germline V gene (reference sequence). The CDR3 DNA reads TGTGCCAGCAGCTTAGACAGGGACGGAAACACCATATATTTT. It codes for CASSLDRDGNTIYF.

This rearrangement joins TRBV29-1 to TRBJ1-2, with TRBD1 matching 8 bases. Germline trimming cut 2 bases from V and 5 bases from J; bases unmatched to any gene: 7. Germline V gene sequence: CDR1 SQVTM, CDR2 ANQGSEA. This CDR3 has 14 residues. CDR3 in amino acids: CSVETQGAKYGYTF. The CDR3 bases are TGCAGCGTTGAAACGCAGGGGGCGAAGTATGGCTACACCTTC.

This clone was counted between two and nine times. This chain uses TRBV6-5 with TRBJ2-1; D might be TRBD1 (6 bases). Germline CDR1 is MNHEY and CDR2 is SVGAGI. CDR3 length: 14 amino acids. Deletions cut 0 bases from V and 7 bases from J, with 10 bases between. CDR3 region: CASSYSIQGNEQFF. The CDR3 region has the DNA TGTGCCAGCAGTTACTCGATTCAGGGGAATGAGCAGTTCTTC.

This chain links TRBV6-2 or TRBV6-3 with TRBJ2-6; no clear D gene. V was pared by 0 bases and J by 0 bases, with 12 bases between. Germline CDR1 MNHEY, CDR2 SVGEGT. The CDR3 contains 18 residues. CDR3 coding DNA: TGTGCCAGCAGTTACTCGACAACATACCTCTCTGGGGCCAACGTCCTGACTTTC. It yields the protein CASSYSTTYLSGANVLTF.

The rearrangement joins TRBV6-6 to TRBJ2-5; possible D gene TRBD2, 6 bases. Germline CDR1 MNHNY, CDR2 SVGAGI (reference sequence). V dropped 4 bases and J dropped 7 bases, with 16 bases sitting between them. The CDR3 has 14 residues. The CDR3 reads CASSSSSAGGTQYF. The CDR3, as DNA: TGTGCCAGCAGTTCATCTAGCGCTGGGGGGACCCAGTACTTC.

This chain connects TRBV5-1 to TRBJ2-7; a weak D match, TRBD1 (5 bases). The CDR3 contains 12 residues. The germline gives CDR1 SGHRS, CDR2 YFSETQ. Trimming removed 2 bases at V and 4 bases at J, with 7 bases between. The CDR3 region has the DNA TGCGCCAGCAGCTTTAGGGGTTACGAGCAGTACTTC. This sequence encodes CASSFRGYEQYF. The full variable domain, completed using reference TRBV5-1 and TRBJ2-7, is KAGVTQTPRYLIKTRGQQVTLSCSPISGHRSVSWYQQTPGQGLQFLFEYFSETQRNKGNFPGRFSGRQFSNSRSEMNVSTLELGDSALYLCASSFRGYEQYFGPGTRLTVT.

The chain is built from TRBV29-1 and TRBJ1-1; 8 bases align to TRBD1. The CDR3 extends over 12 amino acids. The V gene end was trimmed by 4 bases and the J gene end by 4 bases; junction bases not matched to a gene: 2. Germline V gene sequence: CDR1 SQVTM, CDR2 ANQGSEA. The CDR3 coding sequence is TGCAGCGTTGGAGGACAGGGCACTGAAGCTTTCTTT. Its translation: CSVGGQGTEAFF.

V and J are TRBV9 and TRBJ2-5; TRBD2 aligns across 8 bases. The CDR3 is 15 residues long. V dropped 4 bases and J dropped 3; count of bases not matched to a gene: 8. The V gene's germline CDR1 is SGDLS and CDR2 YYNGEE. The CDR3 DNA follows: TGTGCCAGCAGCTCCGGGGGGGGGCGCGAAGAGACCCAGTACTTC. Residues: CASSSGGGREETQYF.

The chain couples TRBV10-3 to TRBJ1-1; D gene unclear. CDR1 ENHRY and CDR2 SYGVKD come from the germline V gene. Deletions cut 4 bases from V and 5 bases from J, with 14 bases between. The CDR3 runs 14 residues. CDR3 amino acids: CAISAREEKTEAFF. The CDR3 bases are TGTGCCATCAGTGCGAGGGAGGAAAAAACTGAAGCTTTCTTT.

V and J are TRBV6-1 and TRBJ1-5; TRBD1 agrees at 11 bases. This CDR3 spans 17 amino acids. With 2 bases clipped from V and 4 bases from J, the junction kept 7 bases outside the gene matches. Germline-derived CDR1 and CDR2 are MNHNS and SASEGT. The CDR3 bases are TGTGCCAGCAGTGAACCCCCCGGGACAGGGGGTAATCAGCCCCAGCATTTT. This codes for CASSEPPGTGGNQPQHF.

This chain connects TRBV24-1 to TRBJ1-4, with D perhaps TRBD1 (6 bases). CDR3 size: 20 residues. Germline assignment: CDR1 KGHDR and CDR2 SFDVKD. Trimming left V 0 bases short and J 0 bases short, with 19 bases between. CDR3 sequence (DNA): TGTGCCACCAGTGATTTGGGAGGACGGACAGAAGCAACAACTAATGAAAAACTGTTTTTT. Its protein is CATSDLGGRTEATTNEKLFF.

V usage is TRBV5-1 and J usage is TRBJ1-1; 11 nucleotides agree with TRBD1. This CDR3 has 14 residues. Germline trimming cut 5 bases from V and 4 bases from J; bases unmatched to any gene: 4. From germline, CDR1 is SGHRS and CDR2 YFSETQ. CDR3 nucleotides: TGCGCCAGCAGTCCCGGGACAGGGGGCACTGAAGCTTTCTTT. It codes for CASSPGTGGTEAFF.

The DNA for the CDR3 is TGTGCCAGCAGTGATTTGTCAGGGCGAAGTAATTCACCCCTCCACTTT. Translation: CASSDLSGRSNSPLHF. The chain has TRBV25-1 and TRBJ1-6; D perhaps matches TRBD1 (5 bases). Trimming took off 3 bases at V and 6 bases at J, with 15 bases between the two ends. The length of the CDR3 is 16 residues. Germline CDR1 MGHDK, CDR2 SYGVNS.

The chain carries TRBV2 and TRBJ2-7; 14 bases are shared with TRBD2. The trim removed 6 bases at V and 9 bases at J, leaving 7 bases unmatched. The CDR3 length is 14 residues. Germline V gene data show CDR1 as SNHLY and CDR2 as FYNNEI. CDR3 region: CASSAGLAGARQYF. The CDR3 nucleotides read TGTGCCAGCAGCGCGGGACTAGCGGGAGCCAGGCAGTACTTC.

This clone was counted once. The chain uses TRBV7-2 and TRBJ2-7; 8 positions match TRBD1. Germline V gene lookup returns CDR1 SGHTA and CDR2 FQGNSA. The CDR3 length is 15 residues. V was clipped by 1 base and J by 6 bases; unmatched bases: 8. The CDR3 nucleotides are TGTGCCAGCAGCTTAGGGACAGGGTATGGCCTCGAGCAGTACTTC. It encodes CASSLGTGYGLEQYF.